Listed below are T cell receptor beta chains from one sample, sequenced in a study of cytomegalovirus exposure and HLA in healthy donors. This table comes from immunoSEQ multiplex PCR, and its TCRdb copy is limited to in-frame clones, with some not included. The sample contains 150,000 to 200,000 clones, about 75% of which appear only once. Sequencing was performed on PBMCs. The receptors stem from a man aged 18-30 years in good health and CMV-seropositive. Each CDR3 is given with its conserved first and last residue. D genes are given only for firm matches. Part of the rows lack a size; the others show once, few, many or a class for expanded clones.

>TRBV5-7|.|TRBJ1-2|.
CASSFLDMFVYGYTF
TGTGCCAGCAGTTTCCTTGACATGTTTGTCTATGGCTACACCTTC
>TRBV9|.|TRBJ1-1|.
CASSEDGSEAFF
TGTGCCAGCAGCGAGGACGGGAGTGAAGCTTTCTTT
>TRBV5-1|few|TRBJ2-7|TRBD2
CASSATSGSFYEQYF
TGCGCCAGCAGCGCGACTAGCGGGAGTTTCTACGAGCAGTACTTC
>TRBV2|few|TRBJ2-1|TRBD2
CASSTLLAATYNEQFF
TGTGCCAGCAGTACACTACTAGCGGCGACCTACAATGAGCAGTTCTTC
>TRBV19|.|TRBJ2-7|TRBD1
CASSNQGETYEQYF
TGTGCCAGTAGTAACCAGGGGGAGACCTACGAGCAGTACTTC
>TRBV7-3|.|TRBJ1-1|.
CASSTGSDTEAFF
TGTGCCAGCAGTACGGGGAGTGACACTGAAGCTTTCTTT
>TRBV14|.|TRBJ1-1|.
CASSQVQKSNTEAFF
TGTGCCAGCAGCCAAGTACAGAAGTCGAACACTGAAGCTTTCTTT
>TRBV5-1|.|TRBJ1-4|TRBD1
CASSWTGGEKLFF
TGCGCCAGCAGCTGGACAGGAGGAGAAAAACTGTTTTTT
>TRBV11-2|.|TRBJ1-1|TRBD1
CASSPTGGRTEAFF
TGTGCCAGCAGCCCGACAGGGGGACGCACTGAAGCTTTCTTT
>TRBV2|.|TRBJ2-3|TRBD2
CASTTEVAGADTQYF
TGTGCCAGCACCACCGAGGTAGCGGGGGCAGATACGCAGTATTTT
>TRBV7-6|.|TRBJ2-1|.
CASSLMQPGRPYNEQFF
TGTGCCAGCAGCTTAATGCAACCCGGGAGACCCTACAATGAGCAGTTCTTC
>TRBV5-6|.|TRBJ2-7|.
CASSDTGLSSYEQYF
TGTGCCAGCAGCGATACGGGATTGAGCTCCTACGAGCAGTACTTC
>TRBV12-5|few|TRBJ2-7|.
CASGPGDSGSYEQYF
TGTGCTAGTGGCCCAGGGGATAGCGGGTCCTACGAGCAGTACTTC
>TRBV10-2|.|TRBJ1-5|.
CASSESAKNQPQHF
TGCGCCAGCAGTGAGTCGGCCAAGAATCAGCCCCAGCATTTT
>TRBV6-5|.|TRBJ2-7|TRBD1
CASSYSTGGIEQYF
TGTGCCAGCAGTTACTCCACAGGGGGTATCGAGCAGTACTTC
>TRBV7-9|.|TRBJ1-4|TRBD1
CASSGTATNEKLFF
TGTGCCAGCAGCGGGACAGCTACTAATGAAAAACTGTTTTTT
>TRBV14|few|TRBJ1-2|.
CASSRGTIYGYTF
TGTGCCAGCAGCCGGGGGACTATCTATGGCTACACCTTC
>TRBV5-1|.|TRBJ2-2|TRBD2
CASSLQREAENGELFF
TGCGCCAGCAGCTTGCAGCGGGAGGCGGAGAACGGGGAGCTGTTTTTT
>TRBV28|.|TRBJ1-2|.
CASSRPGGRGYTF
TGTGCCAGCAGCCGACCAGGAGGTCGGGGCTACACCTTC
>TRBV18|.|TRBJ1-1|.
CASSPSVRNTEAFF
TGTGCCAGCTCACCCTCGGTCCGGAACACTGAAGCTTTCTTT
>TRBV11-2|once|TRBJ2-1|.
CASTPGGAEQFF
TGTGCCAGCACCCCGGGGGGCGCGGAGCAGTTCTTC
>TRBV28|once|TRBJ1-4|.
CASLPTELRREKLFF
TGTGCCAGCCTGCCTACGGAGCTACGAAGAGAAAAACTGTTTTTT
>TRBV11-2|.|TRBJ2-3|.
CASSLMYDTQYF
TGTGCCAGCAGCTTAATGTATGATACGCAGTATTTT
>TRBV6-1|.|TRBJ2-1|.
CASSASGDSSYNEQFF
TGTGCCAGCAGTGCCAGTGGAGACAGCTCCTACAATGAGCAGTTCTTC
>TRBV28|.|TRBJ1-4|.
CASSLSRGVLFF
TGTGCCAGCAGTTTATCCCGGGGGGTACTGTTTTTT
>TRBV19|.|TRBJ2-7|TRBD2
CASMREGTGGYEQYF
TGTGCCAGTATGAGGGAGGGTACGGGAGGTTACGAGCAGTACTTC
>TRBV5-1|.|TRBJ2-7|TRBD1
CASSLTRQGGHREQYF
TGCGCCAGCAGCTTGACGCGACAGGGGGGACACCGCGAGCAGTACTTC
>TRBV7-3|once|TRBJ2-1|.
CASSFSGLRNDEQFF
TGTGCCAGCAGCTTTTCGGGACTCAGGAACGATGAGCAGTTCTTC
>TRBV12-5|.|TRBJ2-3|.
CASGLDSSRFTDTQYF
TGTGCTAGTGGTCTCGACTCCTCCCGTTTCACAGATACGCAGTATTTT
>TRBV29-1|.|TRBJ2-5|.
CSVAPSQETQYF
TGCAGCGTGGCCCCTAGTCAAGAGACCCAGTACTTC
>TRBV6-1|.|TRBJ1-4|.
CASSELVTATNEKLFF
TGTGCCAGCAGTGAATTAGTAACAGCAACTAATGAAAAACTGTTTTTT
>TRBV7-9|.|TRBJ1-5|TRBD1
CASSRDRDQPQHF
TGTGCCAGCAGCCGGGACAGGGATCAGCCCCAGCATTTT